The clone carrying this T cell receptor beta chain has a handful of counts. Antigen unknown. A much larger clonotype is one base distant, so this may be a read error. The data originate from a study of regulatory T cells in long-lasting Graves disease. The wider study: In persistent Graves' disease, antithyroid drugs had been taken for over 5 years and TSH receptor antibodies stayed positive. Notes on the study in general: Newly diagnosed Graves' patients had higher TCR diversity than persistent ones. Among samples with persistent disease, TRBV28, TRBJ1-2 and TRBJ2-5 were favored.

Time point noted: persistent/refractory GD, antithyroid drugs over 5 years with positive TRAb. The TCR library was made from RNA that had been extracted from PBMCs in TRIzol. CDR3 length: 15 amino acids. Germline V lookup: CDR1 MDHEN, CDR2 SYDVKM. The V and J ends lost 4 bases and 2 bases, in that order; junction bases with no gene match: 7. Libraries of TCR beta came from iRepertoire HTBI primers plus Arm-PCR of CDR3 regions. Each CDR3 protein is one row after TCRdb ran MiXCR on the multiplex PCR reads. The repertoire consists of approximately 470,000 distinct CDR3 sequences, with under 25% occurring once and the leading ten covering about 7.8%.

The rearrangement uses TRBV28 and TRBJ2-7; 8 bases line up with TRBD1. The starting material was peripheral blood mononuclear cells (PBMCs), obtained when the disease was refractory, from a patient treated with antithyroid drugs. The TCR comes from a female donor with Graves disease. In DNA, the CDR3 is TGTGCCAGCAGTTACCGGACAGGGACGGCCTACGAGCAGTACTTC. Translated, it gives CASSYRTGTAYEQYF.